This is a list of T cell receptor beta chains from one sample in a study of CD8 T cells in Susac syndrome. TCRdb processed the immunoSEQ multiplex PCR reads anew with MiXCR; each CDR3 protein has one entry. The table shows more than 150,000 distinct CDR3 sequences, with roughly 95% occurring only once. Input material: CD4+ T cells from PBMCs. The source of these receptors is a human donor with Susac syndrome. Each CDR3 is given with its conserved first and last residue. The D gene is left open where the match is weak. Clone size is shown for a subset of rows, as once, few, many or a class of expanded clone.

cdr3_aa | cdr3_nt | d_call | v_call | clone_size | j_call
CSARKPGVNGYTF | TGCAGTGCTAGAAAACCCGGGGTTAATGGCTACACCTTC | - | TRBV20-1 | - | TRBJ1-2
CASSQRASGDEQFF | TGTGCCAGCAGCCAGAGGGCCTCTGGGGATGAGCAGTTCTTC | - | TRBV12-3/TRBV12-4 | - | TRBJ2-1
CSAGQGSTDTQYF | TGCAGTGCAGGACAGGGGAGCACAGATACGCAGTATTTT | TRBD1 | TRBV20-1 | - | TRBJ2-3
CASSPGQPRSIEVFF | TGTGCCAGCAGCCCGGGACAGCCCCGGAGTATTGAAGTTTTCTTT | TRBD1 | TRBV7-9 | - | TRBJ1-1
CASSLVQGPNTEAFF | TGCGCCAGCAGCCTTGTACAAGGCCCGAACACTGAAGCTTTCTTT | - | TRBV5-1 | - | TRBJ1-1
CASSQGGNYGYTF | TGTGCCAGCAGCCAAGGGGGGAACTATGGCTACACCTTC | - | TRBV3-1 | - | TRBJ1-2
CAWNLLMSGPYNEQFF | TGTGCCTGGAACCTTCTCATGAGCGGTCCTTACAATGAGCAGTTCTTC | - | TRBV30 | - | TRBJ2-1
CASSEARRGEQYF | TGTGCCAGCAGTGAGGCCCGACGGGGCGAGCAGTACTTC | - | TRBV25-1 | - | TRBJ2-7
CASRGEPGSPLHF | TGTGCCAGCAGAGGGGAACCGGGTTCACCCCTCCACTTT | - | TRBV7-2 | - | TRBJ1-6
CASSPATSGNTIYF | TGTGCCAGCAGCCCGGCCACGTCTGGAAACACCATATATTTT | - | TRBV12-3/TRBV12-4 | - | TRBJ1-3
CASSARIAYGSGDEQFF | TGTGCCAGCAGCGCCCGAATAGCGTACGGGAGTGGCGATGAGCAGTTCTTC | - | TRBV9 | - | TRBJ2-1
CAWSAGGDHPQHF | TGTGCCTGGAGCGCAGGGGGGGATCACCCCCAGCATTTT | TRBD1 | TRBV30 | - | TRBJ1-5
CASSHGGQGDIQYF | TGTGCCAGCAGCCACGGGGGACAGGGGGACATTCAGTACTTC | TRBD1 | TRBV7-9 | - | TRBJ2-4
CALGREGQETQYF | TGTGCCCTCGGGCGGGAGGGCCAAGAGACCCAGTACTTC | TRBD2 | TRBV3-1 | - | TRBJ2-5
CSVASRNTEAFF | TGCAGCGTTGCTTCAAGGAACACTGAAGCTTTCTTT | - | TRBV29-1 | - | TRBJ1-1
CASSVRRSGANVLTF | TGTGCCAGCAGCGTCAGGCGCTCTGGGGCCAACGTCCTGACTTTC | - | TRBV9 | - | TRBJ2-6
CASRKLDAGANVLTF | TGTGCCAGCAGGAAACTAGACGCTGGGGCCAACGTCCTGACTTTC | - | TRBV28 | - | TRBJ2-6
CASSPTQPTGTEQYF | TGTGCCAGCAGCCCAACACAACCTACGGGTACCGAGCAGTACTTC | - | TRBV7-9 | - | TRBJ2-7
CATSKGMNTGELFF | TGTGCCACCAGTAAGGGTATGAACACCGGGGAGCTGTTTTTT | - | TRBV15 | - | TRBJ2-2
CASRPDTGRALYGYTF | TGTGCCAGCAGGCCTGATACAGGGCGCGCACTCTATGGCTACACCTTC | - | TRBV27 | - | TRBJ1-2
CASSDNRAYTDTQYF | TGTGCCAGCAGTGATAACAGGGCTTACACAGATACGCAGTATTTT | - | TRBV25-1 | - | TRBJ2-3
CSARDPVLAGYTDTQYF | TGCAGTGCTAGAGACCCCGTACTAGCGGGTTACACAGATACGCAGTATTTT | TRBD2 | TRBV20-1 | - | TRBJ2-3
CASKPHYRSSYNSPLHF | TGTGCCAGCAAACCCCACTACAGGAGCTCCTATAATTCACCCCTCCACTTT | - | TRBV27 | once | TRBJ1-6
CASSVAGQVNTGELFF | TGTGCCAGCAGCGTAGCGGGGCAAGTGAACACCGGGGAGCTGTTTTTT | - | TRBV9 | - | TRBJ2-2
CASSRTSGNYNEQFF | TGTGCCAGCAGCCGAACTAGCGGGAACTACAATGAGCAGTTCTTC | TRBD2 | TRBV7-2 | - | TRBJ2-1
CAWSVQGMRETQYF | TGTGCCTGGAGTGTACAGGGAATGAGAGAGACCCAGTACTTC | - | TRBV30 | once | TRBJ2-5
CASSYQGGGELFF | TGTGCCAGCAGTTATCAGGGAGGCGGGGAGCTGTTTTTT | - | TRBV6-6 | - | TRBJ2-2
CASSLSLVPDYGYTF | TGTGCCAGCAGTTTGTCCTTGGTTCCGGACTATGGCTACACCTTC | - | TRBV28 | - | TRBJ1-2
CSARDASGTSGNEQFF | TGCAGTGCTAGAGATGCCAGTGGGACTAGCGGCAATGAGCAGTTCTTC | TRBD2 | TRBV20-1 | - | TRBJ2-1
CSVALTSGSQREQYF | TGCAGCGTCGCTTTGACTAGCGGGAGTCAGCGCGAGCAGTACTTC | TRBD2 | TRBV29-1 | - | TRBJ2-7
CASSFRTGNTNEQFF | TGTGCCAGCAGCTTCCGGACAGGGAACACGAATGAGCAGTTCTTC | TRBD1 | TRBV7-2 | - | TRBJ2-1
CASSLTGGRLNTEAFF | TGTGCCAGCAGCTTGACAGGGGGCCGGTTGAACACTGAAGCTTTCTTT | TRBD1 | TRBV5-4 | - | TRBJ1-1
CASSQEEGRGEKLFF | TGCGCCAGCAGCCAAGAAGAGGGAAGGGGTGAAAAACTGTTTTTT | - | TRBV4-3 | - | TRBJ1-4
CASSLGLAGGPFNEQYF | TGTGCCAGCAGCCTGGGACTAGCGGGAGGGCCATTCAACGAGCAGTACTTC | TRBD2 | TRBV3-1 | - | TRBJ2-7
CASSLSGRALETQYF | TGTGCCAGCAGTTTGAGCGGGAGGGCCTTGGAGACCCAGTACTTC | TRBD2 | TRBV27 | - | TRBJ2-5
CASSLGTTYNEQFF | TGTGCCAGCAGTTTAGGGACAACTTACAATGAGCAGTTCTTC | - | TRBV12-3/TRBV12-4 | few | TRBJ2-1